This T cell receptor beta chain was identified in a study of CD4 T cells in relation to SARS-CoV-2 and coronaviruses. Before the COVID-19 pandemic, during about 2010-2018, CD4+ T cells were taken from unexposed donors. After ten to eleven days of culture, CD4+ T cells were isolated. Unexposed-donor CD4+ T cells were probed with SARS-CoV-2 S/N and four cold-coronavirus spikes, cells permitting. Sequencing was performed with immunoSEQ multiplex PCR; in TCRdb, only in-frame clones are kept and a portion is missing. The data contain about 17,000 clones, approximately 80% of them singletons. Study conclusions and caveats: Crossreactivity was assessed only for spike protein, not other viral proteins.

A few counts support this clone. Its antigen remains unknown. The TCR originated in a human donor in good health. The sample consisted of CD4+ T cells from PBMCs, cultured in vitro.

The CDR3 here is CASSSEGGARTEAFF. For the CDR3, the DNA is TGTGCCAGCTCATCAGAAGGGGGGGCGCGCACTGAAGCTTTCTTT. The chain uses TRBV18 and TRBJ1-1; possible D gene TRBD1, 6 bases. The V gene lost 5 bases and the J gene lost 4 bases, with 17 bases spanning the gap. The CDR3 has 15 amino acids. Germline V gives CDR1 KGHSH, CDR2 LQKENI.